This TCR beta chain is drawn from a study of T cells in Graves' hyperthyroidism and ophthalmopathy. Findings and limits, study-wide: The model forecast ophthalmopathy, anticipating it by a median roughly 6 months before onset.

Patients were excluded because of uncontrolled infection, other autoimmune disease, pregnancy or lactation. The CDR3 spans 15 residues. The germline CDR1 and CDR2 sequences are LNHDA and SQIVND (reference sequence). J lost 5 bases, V lost 6 bases, and 3 bases had no gene match. This clonotype was seen a few times. Antigen: not known. TCR beta CDR3 regions were amplified from RNA. The HTBI primer set served for first-round RT-PCR of the TCR CDR3. TCRdb re-called the multiplex PCR reads through MiXCR, storing one row per CDR3 protein. The table shows a few hundred thousand distinct CDR3 sequences, with roughly 13% occurring only once.

This chain uses TRBV19 with TRBJ2-1, with 14 bases lining up with TRBD2. The receptor was derived from a woman younger than 35 with Graves' hyperthyroidism. Sequences were obtained from blood. CDR3 protein: CASSEGLAGDNEQFF. CDR3 DNA: TGTGCCAGTAGCGAGGGACTAGCGGGAGACAATGAGCAGTTCTTC.